What follows are 13 T cell receptor beta chains derived from one specimen sequenced in a study of blood T cell repertoires in COVID-19. This table comes from immunoSEQ multiplex PCR, and its TCRdb copy is limited to in-frame clones, with some not included. Of about 210,000 clones in the sample, 85% were seen once. Sequencing used peripheral blood. These TCRs come from an older woman with COVID-19, enrolled during active disease.

The chain couples TRBV6-5 to TRBJ2-7; 9 nucleotides align to TRBD1. After removal of 4 bases from V and 2 bases from J, the junction contained 3 bases not matched to a gene. The length of the CDR3 is 14 residues. CDR1 MNHEY and CDR2 SVGAGI come from the germline V gene. The CDR3 reads CASSLGQGPYEQYF. The CDR3 DNA follows: TGTGCCAGCAGTTTGGGACAGGGCCCCTACGAGCAGTACTTC.

The CDR3 DNA is TGTGCCAGCAGCTTAGAGGCTAGCGGTCCTTACAATGAGCAGTTCTTC. Amino acids: CASSLEASGPYNEQFF. The genes are TRBV7-2 and TRBJ2-1; 7 bases are a match to TRBD2. The CDR3 sequence is 16 residues long. Unmatched junction bases numbered 7, after V lost 1 base and J lost 4 bases. Per the germline V gene, CDR1 is SGHTA and CDR2 is FQGNSA.

This sequence joins TRBV7-2 and TRBJ1-2; weak D call: TRBD1 (5 bases). The CDR3 extends over 13 amino acids. CDR1 SGHTA and CDR2 FQGNSA come from the germline V gene. The V end lost 5 bases, the J end lost 7 bases, and 14 bases lay between the germline ends. The DNA for the CDR3 is TGTGCCAGCAGCCCCCGTGGAGGGACTGGCTACACCTTC. Translating gives CASSPRGGTGYTF. The full variable domain, rest sourced from reference TRBV7-2 and TRBJ1-2, is GAGVSQSPSNKVTEKGKDVELRCDPISGHTALYWYRQSLGQGLEFLIYFQGNSAPDKSGLPSDRFSAERTGGSVSTLTIQRTQQEDSAVYLCASSPRGGTGYTFGSGTRLTVV.

The chain carries TRBV19 and TRBJ2-1, with a tentative D call TRBD2 (6 bases). Between the trimmed V and J ends, which lost 3 bases and 0 bases, there was a span of 9 bases. Germline assignment: CDR1 LNHDA and CDR2 SQIVND (reference sequence). This CDR3 is 15 amino acids long. This CDR3 reads CASSMGGYSYNEQFF. Written as DNA, the CDR3 is TGTGCCAGTAGTATGGGGGGATACTCCTACAATGAGCAGTTCTTC.

The V gene is TRBV14, the J gene TRBJ2-7, with D uncertain. V lost 4 bases to trimming and J lost 9 bases, with 22 bases between them. The CDR3 spans 15 residues. CDR1 and CDR2 from the germline V gene are SGHDN and FVKESK. Here the CDR3 DNA reads TGTGCCAGCAGCCGAAACTCCGGTGTAGATTTCGTGCAGTACTTC. This encodes CASSRNSGVDFVQYF.

The J gene is TRBJ1-1, the V gene TRBV21-1; TRBD1 is taken as the D call from the table, unchecked against the DNA. TRBV21-1 counts as a pseudogene. This CDR3 has 16 amino acids. The CDR3 here is CASTPGGGQGGPEAFF. In DNA form, the CDR3 reads TGTGCCAGCACCCCCGGAGGTGGACAGGGAGGCCCTGAAGCTTTCTTT.

The rearrangement links TRBV7-2 to TRBJ1-5; D is ambiguous. This CDR3 contains 16 residues. Germline V gives CDR1 SGHTA, CDR2 FQGNSA. Trimming removed 1 base at V and 0 bases at J, with 10 bases between. DNA of the CDR3: TGTGCCAGCAGCTTAGACGCCGGTGGTAGCAATCAGCCCCAGCATTTT. This translates into CASSLDAGGSNQPQHF.

The chain is built from TRBV5-1 and TRBJ2-1; 8 bases agree with TRBD1. The CDR3 covers 15 residues. CDR1 and CDR2 from the germline V gene are SGHRS and YFSETQ. Unmatched junction bases numbered 5, after V lost 2 bases and J lost 4 bases. The CDR3 sequence is CASSFGTGHYNEQFF. The CDR3 bases are TGCGCCAGCAGCTTCGGGACAGGACATTACAATGAGCAGTTCTTC.

The rearrangement uses TRBV15 and TRBJ2-7; a possible D gene is TRBD2 (5 bases). V gave up 5 bases and J gave up 5 bases, with 16 bases separating them. Germline V gives CDR1 LNHNV, CDR2 YYDKDF (reference sequence). The length of the CDR3 is 14 residues. This CDR3 reads CATSHRRVGNEQYF. CDR3 coding DNA: TGTGCCACCAGCCATCGAAGGGTCGGGAACGAGCAGTACTTC.

This clone has more than one count but fewer than ten. This chain uses TRBV5-1 with TRBJ2-1; TRBD2 agrees at 8 bases. The germline V gene has CDR1 SGHRS and CDR2 YFSETQ. V trimming: 4 bases; J trimming: 4 bases; junction bases outside the gene matches: 4. This CDR3 has 14 residues. In nucleotides, the CDR3 is TGCGCCAGCAGCGCGGGGGGCCCGTACAATGAGCAGTTCTTC. Its translation is CASSAGGPYNEQFF.

The CDR3 region is CASRGTGHDGSPLHF. The CDR3 coding sequence is TGTGCCAGCAGGGGGACAGGCCATGATGGTTCACCCCTCCACTTT. The chain uses TRBV6-5 and TRBJ1-6; 8 nucleotides agree with TRBD1. Germline V gives CDR1 MNHEY, CDR2 SVGAGI. V lost 6 bases, J lost 9 bases, and 10 bases stayed unmatched. CDR3 length: 15 residues.

This chain connects TRBV11-3 to TRBJ1-2, with 8 bases matching TRBD1. Losses at the gene ends were 5 bases for V and 5 bases for J; bases not matched to a gene: 7. CDR1 and CDR2 (germline): SGHNT, YENEEA. CDR3 length equals 14 residues. CDR3 residues: CASSRDRGWYGYTF. Written as DNA, the CDR3 is TGTGCCAGCAGCAGAGACAGGGGTTGGTATGGCTACACCTTC. The full variable domain, rest sourced from reference TRBV11-3 and TRBJ1-2, is EAGVVQSPRYKIIEKKQPVAFWCNPISGHNTLYWYLQNLGQGPELLIRYENEEAVDDSQLPKDRFSAERLKGVDSTLKIQPAELGDSAVYLCASSRDRGWYGYTFGSGTRLTVV.

The J gene is TRBJ2-7, the V gene TRBV5-4; D might be TRBD1 (5 bases). This CDR3 region has 15 residues. V gave up 2 bases and J gave up 3 bases, with 15 bases separating them. Germline loops: CDR1 SGHNT, CDR2 YYREEE (reference sequence). CDR3 DNA: TGTGCCAGCAGCTTCGGTGAAGGGGTAAGCTACGAGCAGTACTTC. It is translated as CASSFGEGVSYEQYF.